The entry below gives a single TCR beta chain sequence along with its context. The clone's antigen remains unknown. Base qualities are not provided; no much larger clone lies one nucleotide away. After around ten days of culture, CD4+ T cells were isolated with the EasySep CD4+ T cell isolation kit. Convalescent patients had PCR-confirmed SARS-CoV-2 infection between March and December 2020, before Alpha, Beta and Delta variants emerged in the United States. Participants received two doses of either the BNT162b2 or the mRNA-1273 mRNA SARS-CoV-2 vaccine. On days 3 and 7, half of the culture medium was replaced with fresh IL-2-containing medium. Unless noted otherwise, every peptide stimulation condition was grown in triplicate wells. PBMC were separated from whole blood using Ficoll-Paque Plus gradient centrifugation and were then either cryopreserved at -140C or used fresh. The QIAamp micro DNA kit was used to extract genomic DNA from the cultured CD4+ T cells.

The library was obtained by the immunoSEQ multiplex PCR assay. DNA from the cultured, isolated CD4+ T cells was subjected to TCR beta CDR3 sequencing. The paper's data handling went like this. The analysis removed non-productive TCR sequences, trimmed reads to the CDR3 region, and retained only CDR3s that were 7 or more amino acids long. Antigen-specific clonotypes were identified using the MANAFEST web app by comparison of expansion in peptide wells against reference cultures. To be called positive, a clone needed expansion at FDR<0.05 compared with the reference and with all other wells, an odds ratio greater than 5, and a frequency greater than 0.1% in two replicate wells. Cross-reactive clonotypes were defined as significantly expanded in SARS-CoV-2 spike wells and in at least one common cold coronavirus spike condition. CDR3 similarity was assessed by Levenshtein distance using the stringdist R package, and unrooted trees were constructed with ape in R 3.6.1. TCRdb carries this immuneACCESS record with in-frame sequences only. Its versions omit some clonotypes, under half of them owing to an unresolved V gene in the studies checked, with the rest unexplained. The V and J calls and the clone size are those of that table, but D and trimming were determined from the DNA. This sample lists 30,000 to 40,000 clones; around 79% were detected once. Under 8% of the sample comes from the top ten.

The data originate from a study of vaccination effects on CD4 cells after COVID-19 (dated by TCRdb to 2021 to 2024). Concerning the study at large: In the ViraFEST assay, PBMC were stimulated with viral peptide pools, and TCR sequencing was then used to find antigen-specific CD4+ T cell clonotypes based on their expansion. Each well held fewer than 2.5 million PBMC cultured in IMDM containing around 5.1% human AB serum, around 9.3 IU/ml IL-2 and gentamicin, along with about 9.3 ug/ml peptides. After vaccination, three convalescent patients were sampled at an early time point (day +14) and at a late time point (day +241, +227 and +161, respectively). Across the study, the median time from the second dose to post-vaccine sampling was 72 days (range 14 to 241). The full study included 10 COVID-19 convalescent patients and a handful of SARS-CoV-2-naive healthy vaccine recipients. In the study, cultures from other donors were sequenced using the Oncomine TCR Beta short-read assay on an Illumina iSeq 100. In both COVID-19 convalescent patients and infection-naive vaccine recipients, the study compared SARS-CoV-2 spike-specific CD4+ TCR repertoires from before mRNA vaccination with those from after it.

General findings and caveats noted by the study authors: Marked clonal contraction was observed in both infection-induced and vaccine-induced clones at late post-vaccination timepoints, consistent with waning T cell responses. The study was limited by a small number of convalescent patients and lacked early post-infection timepoints. Among convalescent patients, the spike-reactive repertoire after vaccination was made up mainly of new vaccine-induced clones that were largely distinct from the clones induced by infection.

Inclusive of the bounding cysteine and phenylalanine, the CDR3 is 17 residues long. Only the CDR3 part of the read is kept: 51 bases, read in frame from the first base. As encoded in the germline V gene, CDR1 is KGHDR while CDR2 is SFDVKD. Germline trimming: 3 bases from V, 0 bases from J; junction bases outside gene matches: 8. Rearrangement joined TRBV24-1 to TRBJ2-7; the junction holds 9 bases that match TRBD2. The material was CD4+ T cells from PBMCs cultured without peptide, obtained after COVID-19 vaccination. The TCR comes from a human donor who had a prior SARS-CoV-2 infection. The sequenced DNA: TGTGCCACCAGTGATACCTCTCGCGGGGGGGACTCCTACGAGCAGTACTTC. Its product reads: CATSDTSRGGDSYEQYF.